This TCR beta chain originates from a study of blood T cells in healthy people across ages. The trim removed 5 bases at V and 0 bases at J, leaving 18 bases unmatched. The germline CDR1 and CDR2 sequences are SGHAT and FQNNGV. This CDR3 comprises 21 residues. A J-beta primer mix and a sample-barcoded 5' primer were used in a second PCR of about 7 to 12 cycles. MiXCR, run by TCRdb on the 5' RACE reads, gives a single entry per CDR3 protein. The data contain approximately 800,000 distinct CDR3 sequences, around 62% of them seen just once; the ten biggest clones take up 25% to 35%. The rearrangement uses TRBV11-2 and TRBJ2-1; 11 nucleotides align to TRBD2. The specimen was blood. This TCR was recovered from a man aged 25-45 years in good health. The CDR3 sequence is CASSLPRASGGKPSSYNEQFF. Written as DNA, the CDR3 is TGTGCCAGCAGCCTACCTCGGGCTAGCGGGGGGAAGCCGAGCTCCTACAATGAGCAGTTCTTC.